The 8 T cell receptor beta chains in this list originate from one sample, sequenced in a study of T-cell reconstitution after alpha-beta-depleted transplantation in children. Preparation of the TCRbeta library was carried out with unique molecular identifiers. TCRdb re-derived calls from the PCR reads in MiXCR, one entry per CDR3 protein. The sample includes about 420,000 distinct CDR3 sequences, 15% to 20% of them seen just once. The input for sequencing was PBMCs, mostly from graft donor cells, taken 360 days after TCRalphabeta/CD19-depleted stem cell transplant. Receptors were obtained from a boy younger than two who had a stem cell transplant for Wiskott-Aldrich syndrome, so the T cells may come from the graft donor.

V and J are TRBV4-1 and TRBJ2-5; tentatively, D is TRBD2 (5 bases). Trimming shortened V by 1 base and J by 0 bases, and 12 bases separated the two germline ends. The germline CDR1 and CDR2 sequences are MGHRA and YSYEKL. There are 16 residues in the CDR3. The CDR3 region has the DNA TGCGCCAGCAGCCAAGGGGCACGGAGGTACCAAGAGACCCAGTACTTC. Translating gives CASSQGARRYQETQYF.

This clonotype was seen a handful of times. The CDR3 DNA reads TGTGCCAGCCTCCCCCACAGGAGCTTGGGGTTCAATGAGCAGTTCTTC. The encoded protein is CASLPHRSLGFNEQFF. The chain has TRBV27 and TRBJ2-1; the D gene is possibly TRBD1 (5 bases). There are 16 residues in the CDR3. Looked up from germline, CDR1 is MNHEY and CDR2 is SMNVEV (reference sequence). V dropped 8 bases and J dropped 6 bases, with 23 bases sitting between them.

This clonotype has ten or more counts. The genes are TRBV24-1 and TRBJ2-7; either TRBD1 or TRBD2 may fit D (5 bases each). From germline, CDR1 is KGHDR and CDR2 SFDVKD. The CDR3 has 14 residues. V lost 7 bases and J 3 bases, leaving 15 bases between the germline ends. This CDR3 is CATSSPGPGYEQYF. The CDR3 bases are TGTGCCACCAGCTCACCGGGACCGGGCTACGAGCAGTACTTC.

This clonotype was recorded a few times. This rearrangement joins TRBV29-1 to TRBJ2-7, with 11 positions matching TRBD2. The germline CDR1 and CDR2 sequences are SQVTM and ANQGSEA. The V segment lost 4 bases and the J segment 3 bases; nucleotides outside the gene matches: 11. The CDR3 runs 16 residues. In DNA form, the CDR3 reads TGCAGCGTTGCTCTGGCTAGCGGGAGGCCAAACTACGAGCAGTACTTC. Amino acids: CSVALASGRPNYEQYF.

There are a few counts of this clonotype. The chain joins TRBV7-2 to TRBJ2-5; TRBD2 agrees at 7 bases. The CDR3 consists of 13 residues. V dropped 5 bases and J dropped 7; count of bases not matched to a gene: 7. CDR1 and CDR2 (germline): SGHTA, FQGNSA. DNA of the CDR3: TGTGCCAGCAGCCCGGTGGGGGGGGTGACCCAGTACTTC. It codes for CASSPVGGVTQYF.

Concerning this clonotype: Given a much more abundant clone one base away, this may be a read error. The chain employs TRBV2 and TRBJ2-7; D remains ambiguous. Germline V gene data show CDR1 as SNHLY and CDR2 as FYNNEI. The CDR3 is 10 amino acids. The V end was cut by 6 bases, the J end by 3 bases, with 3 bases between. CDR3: CASRNYEQYF. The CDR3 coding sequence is TGTGCCAGCAGAAACTACGAGCAGTACTTC.

The CDR3 bases are TGTGCCAGCAGCAGGGGCAGGGAGAACACTGAAGCTTTCTTT. This codes for CASSRGRENTEAFF. The chain carries TRBV7-9 and TRBJ1-1, with D perhaps TRBD1 (5 bases). The V gene's germline CDR1 is SEHNR and CDR2 FQNEAQ (reference sequence). Trimming removed 5 bases from V and 1 base from J, with 11 bases in between. The CDR3 has 14 amino acids.

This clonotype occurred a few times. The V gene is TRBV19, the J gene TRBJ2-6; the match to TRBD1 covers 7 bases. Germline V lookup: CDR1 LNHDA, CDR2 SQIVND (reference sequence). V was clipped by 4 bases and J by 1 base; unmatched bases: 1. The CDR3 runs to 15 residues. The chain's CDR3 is CASSKTGSGANVLTF. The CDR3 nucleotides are TGTGCCAGTAGTAAGACAGGGTCTGGGGCCAACGTCCTGACTTTC.